What follows are 12 T cell receptor beta chains derived from one specimen sequenced in a study of control samples from healthy donors and cancer patients. Generated by immunoSEQ multiplex PCR, the TCRdb table keeps only in-frame clones and is missing some. The table records 46,000 or so clones, over 85% of them present only once. Sample: PBMCs. The receptors stem from a man under 40 with colorectal cancer.

Comment on this clone: In the same sample, other DNA sequences code for this CDR3. The chain recombines TRBV7-6 with TRBJ2-7; 16 bases map to TRBD2. J lost 4 bases, V lost 0 bases, and 9 bases had no gene match. Germline CDR1 and CDR2: SGHVS and FNYEAQ. The CDR3 runs 19 residues. The DNA of the CDR3 is TGTGCCAGCAGCTTAGCACCGGGACTAGCGGGGGGGCTTCGTTACGAGCAGTACTTC. Protein sequence: CASSLAPGLAGGLRYEQYF. Drawing the rest from reference TRBV7-6 and TRBJ2-7, the complete variable domain is GAGVSQSPRYKVTKRGQDVALRCDPISGHVSLYWYRQALGQGPEFLTYFNYEAQQDKSGLPNDRFSAERPEGSISTLTIQRTEQRDSAMYRCASSLAPGLAGGLRYEQYFGPGTRLTVT.

The V and J genes are TRBV5-1 and TRBJ2-1; TRBD2 matches 8 bases. V gave up 0 bases and J gave up 5 bases; unmatched junction bases: 4. The length of the CDR3 is 15 residues. Germline V gene data show CDR1 as SGHRS and CDR2 as YFSETQ. The DNA for the CDR3 is TGCGCCAGCAGCTTGGCTAGCGGGCCTAACAATGAGCAGTTCTTC. Its protein is CASSLASGPNNEQFF.

The rearrangement links TRBV11-3 to TRBJ2-2; TRBD2 might be the D (7 bases). This CDR3 has 14 residues. From germline, CDR1 is SGHNT and CDR2 YENEEA. V was cut by 8 bases and J by 4 bases, with 14 bases left in between. CDR3 bases: TGTGCCAGCTCCTCGGGGGGCCGCACCGGGGAGCTGTTTTTT. Residues: CASSSGGRTGELFF.

V is TRBV5-4 and J is TRBJ2-2; 10 nucleotides line up with TRBD2. There are 16 residues in the CDR3. The trim removed 2 bases at V and 5 bases at J, leaving 6 bases unmatched. In germline, CDR1 is SGHNT, CDR2 YYREEE (reference sequence). The CDR3 region has the DNA TGTGCCAGCAGCTTACCGGGACTAGCGAGGACCGGGGAGCTGTTTTTT. Its protein is CASSLPGLARTGELFF.

The chain recombines TRBV11-2 with TRBJ2-1, with D possibly being TRBD1 or TRBD2 (6 bases each). The CDR3 covers 17 residues. From germline, CDR1 is SGHAT and CDR2 FQNNGV. V was clipped by 11 bases and J by 4 bases, with 27 bases between them. DNA of the CDR3: TGTGCCGCCGCCGTCAAGGGTTCGGGGGCAGGATACAATGAGCAGTTCTTC. Its translation: CAAAVKGSGAGYNEQFF.

The rearrangement uses TRBV4-1 and TRBJ1-3, with D uncertain. The V gene's germline CDR1 is MGHRA and CDR2 YSYEKL. V was pared by 0 bases and J by 0 bases, with 12 bases between. This CDR3 has 17 amino acids. Here the CDR3 DNA reads TGCGCCAGCAGCCAAGAACCAGGCCGGAGCTCTGGAAACACCATATATTTT. This translates into CASSQEPGRSSGNTIYF.

The chain employs TRBV11-2 and TRBJ2-7; no clear D gene. The CDR3 is 16 amino acids. Germline CDR1 is SGHAT and CDR2 is FQNNGV. Trimming removed 4 bases at V and 0 bases at J, with 16 bases between. The CDR3 loop is CASSSPFGRNSYEQYF. The CDR3 DNA follows: TGTGCCAGCAGCTCCCCTTTTGGCAGGAACTCCTACGAGCAGTACTTC. The full variable domain, rest sourced from reference TRBV11-2 and TRBJ2-7, is EAGVAQSPRYKIIEKRQSVAFWCNPISGHATLYWYQQILGQGPKLLIQFQNNGVVDDSQLPKDRFSAERLKGVDSTLKIQPAKLEDSAVYLCASSSPFGRNSYEQYFGPGTRLTVT.

The CDR3 loop is CASSLTSGEYEQYF. CDR3 in DNA: TGCGCCAGCAGCTTGACTAGCGGAGAATACGAGCAGTACTTC. The rearrangement joins TRBV5-1 to TRBJ2-7; the match to TRBD2 covers 8 bases. The germline V gene has CDR1 SGHRS and CDR2 YFSETQ. The trim removed 1 base at V and 4 bases at J, leaving 4 bases unmatched. The CDR3 is 14 residues long.

CDR3 loop: CASSLHGGYEKLFF. As DNA, the CDR3 is TGTGCCAGCAGTTTACACGGGGGGTATGAAAAACTGTTTTTT. The chain couples TRBV6-6 to TRBJ1-4; tentatively, D is TRBD1 (5 bases). V shed 4 bases and J shed 6 bases, with 12 bases lying between them. Germline V lookup: CDR1 MNHNY, CDR2 SVGAGI (reference sequence). The CDR3 length is 14 residues.

The chain has TRBV6-5 and TRBJ1-1; D is uncertain. CDR3 length: 13 residues. V was pared by 2 bases and J by 5 bases, with 9 bases between. Germline assignment: CDR1 MNHEY and CDR2 SVGAGI. This CDR3 reads CASSYHIGTEAFF. For the CDR3, the DNA is TGTGCCAGCAGTTACCACATTGGGACTGAAGCTTTCTTT.

The chain employs TRBV5-1 and TRBJ2-1; weak D call: TRBD2 (6 bases). The germline V and J ends were trimmed by 0 bases and 15 bases, with 16 bases remaining between them. Germline CDR1 and CDR2: SGHRS and YFSETQ. The length of the CDR3 is 13 residues. CDR3 protein: CASSLAPGRTMFF. The CDR3 coding sequence is TGCGCCAGCAGCTTGGCTCCGGGGCGGACTATGTTCTTC.

V gene TRBV5-4 combines with J gene TRBJ1-2; D unclear. V was clipped by 4 bases and J by 0 bases, with 13 bases between them. Germline lookup yields CDR1 SGHNT and CDR2 YYREEE (reference sequence). The CDR3 totals 15 residues. As DNA, the CDR3 is TGTGCCAGCAGCACCGAACACCAGTCTAACTATGGCTACACCTTC. Translating gives CASSTEHQSNYGYTF.